Presented here are 16 T cell receptor beta chains from one specimen sequenced in a study of T-cell reconstitution after alpha-beta-depleted transplantation in children (TCRdb year 2016). Library preparation employed PCR. Sequencing was carried out with an Illumina HiSeq 2500. Molecular barcoding was employed in the preparation of TCR libraries, with unique molecular identifiers being used to normalize TCRbeta repertoire quantification. TCRdb applied fastp at Q25 and MiXCR to the public reads, then kept only in-frame beta chains. Rows matching on CDR3 protein sequence are summarized as one entry with the most common DNA and genes. A total of approximately 350,000 distinct CDR3 sequences appear in this sample, about an eighth of them only once. 3.5% to 4.5% of the sample is held by the ten biggest clonotypes. This specimen consisted of PBMCs, obtained from the stem cell graft. The origin of the receptors is a human donor who donated a stem cell graft to a child with Fanconi anemia.

The V gene is TRBV4-1, the J gene TRBJ1-1; D is unresolved. The CDR3 extends over 15 amino acids. V was clipped by 4 bases and J by 3 bases, with 15 bases between them. Germline CDR1 MGHRA, CDR2 YSYEKL. CDR3 region: CASSPAAGVYTEAFF. CDR3 nucleotide sequence: TGCGCCAGCAGCCCGGCGGCGGGAGTTTACACTGAAGCTTTCTTT.

This chain links TRBV2 with TRBJ2-2; D not certain. Deletions cut 8 bases from V and 0 bases from J, with 22 bases between. Germline V gene sequence: CDR1 SNHLY, CDR2 FYNNEI. The CDR3 covers 18 residues. CDR3 in amino acids: CASCSQRSLTPNTGELFF. CDR3 DNA sequence: TGTGCCAGCTGCTCCCAACGGTCGTTAACACCGAACACCGGGGAGCTGTTTTTT.

This clonotype was observed a handful of times. The chain carries TRBV12-5 and TRBJ1-1; D not resolved. Germline V gene lookup returns CDR1 LGHNT and CDR2 FRNRAP. V was pared by 1 base and J by 5 bases, with 14 bases between. The CDR3 runs to 15 residues. CDR3 protein: CASGLGLGSGTEAFF. The DNA for the CDR3 is TGTGCTAGTGGTTTGGGCCTAGGAAGTGGAACTGAAGCTTTCTTT. Full variable domain (rest looked up from reference TRBV12-5 and TRBJ1-1): DARVTQTPRHKVTEMGQEVTMRCQPILGHNTVFWYRQTMMQGLELLAYFRNRAPLDDSGMPKDRFSAEMPDATLATLKIQPSEPRDSAVYFCASGLGLGSGTEAFFGQGTRLTVV.

V and J are TRBV13 and TRBJ1-1; 10 nucleotides align to TRBD1. Germline trimming cut 1 base from V and 1 base from J; bases unmatched to any gene: 3. There are 16 residues in the CDR3. The germline gives CDR1 PRHDT, CDR2 FYEKMQ (reference sequence). The CDR3 DNA is TGTGCCAGCAGCTTAGCCTGGACAGGGGGGAACACTGAAGCTTTCTTT. This codes for CASSLAWTGGNTEAFF.

This clonotype was seen ten or more times. The gene calls are TRBV7-9 and TRBJ1-2; D remains ambiguous. The germline V gene has CDR1 SEHNR and CDR2 FQNEAQ (reference sequence). The CDR3 sequence is 12 residues long. Deletions cut 1 base from V and 6 bases from J, with 6 bases between. As DNA, the CDR3 is TGTGCCAGCAGCTTAGGCACCAATGGCTACACCTTC. This sequence encodes CASSLGTNGYTF.

A few counts support this clonotype. The V and J genes are TRBV7-2 and TRBJ2-5; D unresolved. V was trimmed by 0 bases and J by 7 bases, leaving 12 bases between them. Germline lookup yields CDR1 SGHTA and CDR2 FQGNSA. This CDR3 contains 14 residues. Here the CDR3 DNA reads TGTGCCAGCAGCTTAGCGGTAGGCTCGGGGACCCAGTACTTC. It specifies CASSLAVGSGTQYF.

In its sample, this clonotype was seen many times. This chain connects TRBV7-7 to TRBJ2-1, with D possibly TRBD1 on 6 matching bases. V lost 5 bases, J lost 5 bases, and 13 bases lay in between. The CDR3 is 14 residues long. Germline-derived CDR1 and CDR2 are SSHAT and FNYEAQ (reference sequence). CDR3 bases: TGTGCCAGCAGCGCCGTGGGGGCGGACAATGAGCAGTTCTTC. Protein product: CASSAVGADNEQFF.

This clonotype appeared many times. This chain connects TRBV6-1 to TRBJ1-3; D is undetermined. The V end was cut by 6 bases, the J end by 1 base, with 7 bases between. This CDR3 is built from 13 residues. CDR1 is MNHNS, CDR2 SASEGT, per germline. DNA for the CDR3: TGTGCCAGCAGGCGAGAGTCTGGAAACACCATATATTTT. As protein: CASRRESGNTIYF.

In the case of this clonotype: Its ends do not fully match the called genes, so a read error is possible. The gene calls are TRBV5-1 and TRBJ2-1, with unresolved D. The CDR3 has 16 residues. Looked up from germline, CDR1 is SGHRS and CDR2 is YFSETQ. The CDR3 spells CASSFGSQVSYNEQFF. Here the CDR3 DNA reads TGCGCCAGTAGCTTCGGGTCCCAGGTATCCTACAATGAGCAGTTCTTC.

This clonotype was detected many times. This sequence joins TRBV10-3 and TRBJ1-3, with 11 bases aligning to TRBD1. V lost 10 bases to trimming and J lost 8 bases; unmatched junction nucleotides: 4. There are 12 residues in the CDR3. The V gene's germline CDR1 is ENHRY and CDR2 SYGVKD. The CDR3 here is CASGQGADTIYF. The CDR3 DNA reads as TGTGCCAGCGGACAGGGGGCGGACACCATATATTTT.

At least ten counts were recorded for this clonotype. The rearrangement joins TRBV7-3 to TRBJ2-1; no firm D call. Germline V gene data show CDR1 as SGHTA and CDR2 as FQGTGA. The ends were cut back, 1 base at V and 5 bases at J, with 6 bases in the middle. This CDR3 spans 13 amino acids. This CDR3 reads CASSLIGHNEQFF. CDR3 nucleotides: TGTGCCAGCAGCTTAATAGGACACAATGAGCAGTTCTTC.

This clonotype has at least ten counts. V is TRBV10-3 and J is TRBJ2-5; the match to TRBD1 covers 8 bases. Per the germline V gene, CDR1 is ENHRY and CDR2 is SYGVKD. The CDR3 extends over 14 amino acids. The junction had 0 bases not matched to a gene; V was cut back by 1 base and J by 2 bases. CDR3 DNA: TGTGCCATCAGTGAGTGGGACAGGCAAGAGACCCAGTACTTC. Its protein product is CAISEWDRQETQYF.

V and J are TRBV20-1 and TRBJ1-3; D might be TRBD1 (5 bases). Trimming pared 0 bases from V and 3 bases from J, leaving 6 bases between. The CDR3 length is 13 residues. Germline assignment: CDR1 DFQATT and CDR2 SNEGSKA (reference sequence). CDR3 protein: CSAREGGGNTIYF. The CDR3, as DNA: TGCAGTGCTAGAGAGGGGGGTGGAAACACCATATATTTT.

The V gene is TRBV6-2 or TRBV6-3, the J gene TRBJ2-4, with D unclear. V lost 2 bases and J lost 0, with 17 bases in between. Germline CDR1 and CDR2: MNHEY and SVGEGT. The CDR3 extends over 18 amino acids. This CDR3 reads CASSYPQVRVEAKNIQYF. DNA for the CDR3: TGTGCCAGCAGTTACCCCCAGGTCCGTGTCGAAGCCAAAAACATTCAGTACTTC.

V usage is TRBV4-3 and J usage is TRBJ1-3; the match to TRBD1 covers 7 bases. Germline loops: CDR1 LGHNA, CDR2 YSLEER. V lost 0 bases and J lost 7; bases outside the gene matches: 12. The CDR3 contains 17 residues. The CDR3 here is CASSQDGWAGGTNTIYF. CDR3 coding DNA: TGCGCCAGCAGCCAAGATGGATGGGCAGGGGGTACGAACACCATATATTTT.

V gene TRBV7-9 combines with J gene TRBJ2-5, with 9 bases identical to TRBD1. The CDR3 is 16 amino acids. The V segment lost 8 bases and the J segment 3 bases; nucleotides outside the gene matches: 13. Looked up from germline, CDR1 is SEHNR and CDR2 is FQNEAQ (reference sequence). CDR3 nucleotide sequence: TGTGCCAGCGGCCCTGGGGCGGGACAGGGTAAAGAGACCCAGTACTTC. Its translation: CASGPGAGQGKETQYF.